The 28 T cell receptor beta chains listed next were all sequenced from one sample in a study of blood T cell repertoires in COVID-19. Sequenced by immunoSEQ multiplex PCR; TCRdb stores in-frame clones only, minus some. The sample holds about 140,000 clones, roughly 84% seen once. The source material was PBMCs or T cells enriched from blood (not recorded which). These receptors were collected from a man aged 35 to 55 with acute COVID-19.

This clone was detected only once. The DNA for the CDR3 is TGTGCCAGCCGAGAACTAGCGGGGGCCTACGAGCAGTACTTC. This gives the protein CASRELAGAYEQYF. The V and J genes are TRBV27 and TRBJ2-7, with TRBD2 matching over 11 bases. With V trimmed by 8 bases and J by 2 bases, 5 bases remained unmatched. The CDR3 is 14 residues long. The germline CDR1 and CDR2 sequences are MNHEY and SMNVEV (reference sequence).

V gene TRBV30 combines with J gene TRBJ2-1, with D hard to call. The CDR3 length is 12 residues. Trimming took 2 bases from V and 6 from J, leaving 8 bases between them. Germline values: CDR1 GTSNPN, CDR2 SVGIG (reference sequence). For the CDR3, the DNA is TGTGCCTGGAGTTCCAACACCAATGAGCAGTTCTTC. Its translation: CAWSSNTNEQFF.

The rearrangement links TRBV6-5 to TRBJ2-2; 10 positions match TRBD2. CDR1 is MNHEY and CDR2 is SVGAGI in the germline V gene. Germline trimming cut 5 bases from V and 4 bases from J; bases unmatched to any gene: 4. This CDR3 region has 15 residues. This chain's CDR3 is CASSTASGGTGELFF. The CDR3 DNA follows: TGTGCCAGCAGTACAGCTAGCGGGGGCACCGGGGAGCTGTTTTTT.

This chain connects TRBV6-5 to TRBJ2-1, with D tentatively TRBD1 (6 bases). Germline lookup yields CDR1 MNHEY and CDR2 SVGAGI. The CDR3 has 15 residues. The ends were cut back, 6 bases at V and 5 bases at J, with 17 bases in the middle. CDR3 protein: CASRGDRRVDNEQFF. CDR3 bases: TGTGCCAGCAGAGGAGACAGGCGGGTTGACAATGAGCAGTTCTTC.

The chain has TRBV7-2 and TRBJ2-1, with TRBD2 matching 7 bases. This CDR3 has 16 amino acids. Losses at the gene ends were 1 base for V and 3 bases for J; bases not matched to a gene: 6. Germline-derived CDR1 and CDR2 are SGHTA and FQGNSA. In DNA form, the CDR3 reads TGTGCCAGCAGCTTAGGGTCTAGCGGAAACTACAATGAGCAGTTCTTC. Protein: CASSLGSSGNYNEQFF. Variable domain in full (rest from reference TRBV7-2 and TRBJ2-1): GAGVSQSPSNKVTEKGKDVELRCDPISGHTALYWYRQSLGQGLEFLIYFQGNSAPDKSGLPSDRFSAERTGGSVSTLTIQRTQQEDSAVYLCASSLGSSGNYNEQFFGPGTRLTVL.

The gene calls are TRBV10-2 and TRBJ2-7; D is perhaps TRBD2 (5 bases). This CDR3 region has 13 residues. Germline CDR1 WSHSY, CDR2 SAAADI. V was clipped by 6 bases and J by 6 bases, with 15 bases between them. CDR3 in DNA: TGCGCCAGCAGCAGAGGGAAGGTTAGCGAGCAGTACTTC. Translating gives CASSRGKVSEQYF.

This clone is medium-sized in the sample. The chain employs TRBV7-2 and TRBJ1-5, with D uncertain. Trimming pared 1 base from V and 4 bases from J, leaving 5 bases between. Germline V gene data show CDR1 as SGHTA and CDR2 as FQGNSA. This CDR3 spans 13 amino acids. The CDR3 is CASSLVQNQPQHF. CDR3 nucleotide sequence: TGTGCCAGCAGCTTAGTTCAGAATCAGCCCCAGCATTTT.

The rearrangement links TRBV4-1 to TRBJ1-3; the D gene is possibly TRBD1 (6 bases). Germline loops: CDR1 MGHRA, CDR2 YSYEKL. V shed 1 base and J shed 1 base, with 11 bases lying between them. The CDR3 length is 16 residues. This chain's CDR3 is CASSQVFTGSGNTIYF. The CDR3 nucleotides read TGCGCCAGCAGCCAAGTGTTCACAGGGTCTGGAAACACCATATATTTT.

The V call is TRBV19, the J call TRBJ2-3; 14 bases fit TRBD2. Germline CDR1 is LNHDA and CDR2 is SQIVND (reference sequence). V lost 8 bases, J lost 4 bases, and 5 bases stayed unmatched. This CDR3 has 15 amino acids. The DNA for the CDR3 is TGTGCCAGTTCGACTAGCGGGGGGGCCCCAGATACGCAGTATTTT. It yields the protein CASSTSGGAPDTQYF.

The chain uses TRBV7-2 and TRBJ2-7; 10 bases match TRBD2. V dropped 9 bases and J dropped 2; count of bases not matched to a gene: 19. The CDR3 consists of 18 residues. Germline lookup yields CDR1 SGHTA and CDR2 FQGNSA. The CDR3 spells CASRGRGLLAGDTYEQYF. The CDR3 DNA reads as TGTGCCAGTCGAGGGAGGGGTTTGCTAGCGGGGGATACCTACGAGCAGTACTTC.

This chain joins TRBV7-2 and TRBJ2-7, with 9 bases fitting TRBD1. Trimming at V came to 0 bases and at J to 1 base, leaving 7 bases not matched to a gene. The CDR3 totals 17 residues. Looked up from germline, CDR1 is SGHTA and CDR2 is FQGNSA. For the CDR3, the DNA is TGTGCCAGCAGCTTAGCCTCTTACAGGGGGCCTTCCTACGAGCAGTACTTC. Its translation: CASSLASYRGPSYEQYF.

The chain employs TRBV5-1 and TRBJ1-2; weak D call: TRBD1 (6 bases). The germline V and J ends were trimmed by 1 base and 5 bases, with 9 bases remaining between them. This CDR3 has 13 residues. CDR1 and CDR2 from the germline V gene are SGHRS and YFSETQ. DNA for the CDR3: TGCGCCAGCAGCTTGAGTAGGGGGTATGGCTACACCTTC. Its translation is CASSLSRGYGYTF.

V and J are TRBV7-6 and TRBJ2-5; 11 nucleotides line up with TRBD2. The CDR3 contains 20 residues. Losses at the gene ends were 2 bases for V and 5 bases for J; bases not matched to a gene: 19. Germline V CDR1 and CDR2: SGHVS, FNYEAQ. As DNA, the CDR3 is TGTGCCAGCAGCTTACCCCCCGGGATTAGCGGGGGGGCAGTTAGGGAGACCCAGTACTTC. The encoded protein is CASSLPPGISGGAVRETQYF. Full variable domain (outside the CDR3, taken from reference TRBV7-6 and TRBJ2-5): GAGVSQSPRYKVTKRGQDVALRCDPISGHVSLYWYRQALGQGPEFLTYFNYEAQQDKSGLPNDRFSAERPEGSISTLTIQRTEQRDSAMYRCASSLPPGISGGAVRETQYFGPGTRLLVL.

This chain links TRBV19 with TRBJ2-7; 9 bases are a match to TRBD1. V was clipped by 6 bases and J by 2 bases; unmatched bases: 5. CDR1 and CDR2 (germline): LNHDA, SQIVND (reference sequence). This CDR3 has 14 amino acids. CDR3 sequence reads: CASSPRQGAYEQYF. The CDR3, as DNA: TGTGCCAGTAGCCCCCGACAGGGGGCCTACGAGCAGTACTTC. Drawing the rest from reference TRBV19 and TRBJ2-7, the complete variable domain is DGGITQSPKYLFRKEGQNVTLSCEQNLNHDAMYWYRQDPGQGLRLIYYSQIVNDFQKGDIAEGYSVSREKKESFPLTVTSAQKNPTAFYLCASSPRQGAYEQYFGPGTRLTVT.

This chain connects TRBV30 to TRBJ1-1; D ambiguous. The V gene's germline CDR1 is GTSNPN and CDR2 SVGIG (reference sequence). V was shortened by 1 base and J by 10 bases, with 10 bases between the two germline ends. The CDR3 is made up of 11 amino acids. For the CDR3, the DNA is TGTGCCTGGAGTGCCCAGTATTCAGCTTTCTTT. Translation gives CAWSAQYSAFF.

The rearrangement joins TRBV6-5 to TRBJ1-6; D is perhaps TRBD1 (5 bases). CDR1 is MNHEY, CDR2 SVGAGI, per germline. The CDR3 loop spans 13 amino acids. Deletions cut 0 bases from V and 13 bases from J, with 10 bases between. The CDR3 loop reads CASSYSTDSPLHF. CDR3 bases: TGTGCCAGCAGTTACTCGACAGACTCGCCCCTCCACTTT.

With regard to this clone: Distinct nucleotide sequences in the sample also encode this CDR3. The V and J genes are TRBV4-1 and TRBJ1-4; D ambiguous. The V gene lost 2 bases and the J gene lost 0 bases, with 10 bases spanning the gap. The CDR3 covers 16 residues. Germline V gene sequence: CDR1 MGHRA, CDR2 YSYEKL. The CDR3 DNA reads as TGCGCCAGCAGCCAATTACGGGGTACAACTAATGAAAAACTGTTTTTT. Protein product: CASSQLRGTTNEKLFF.

The J gene is TRBJ1-1, the V gene TRBV5-1; 10 bases agree with TRBD1. Trimming removed 1 base from V and 3 bases from J; junction bases left unmatched: 3. CDR1 and CDR2 from the germline V gene are SGHRS and YFSETQ. The CDR3 has 15 amino acids. DNA for the CDR3: TGCGCCAGCAGCTTGACCGGGACAGGGGACACTGAAGCTTTCTTT. Its translation is CASSLTGTGDTEAFF.

The V call is TRBV7-9, the J call TRBJ1-2; 7 bases fit TRBD1. The CDR3 runs to 15 residues. Unmatched junction bases numbered 14, after V lost 5 bases and J lost 8 bases. CDR1 SEHNR and CDR2 FQNEAQ come from the germline V gene (reference sequence). CDR3 sequence reads: CASSPLSGGLWGYTF. Here the CDR3 DNA reads TGTGCCAGCAGCCCCCTTTCAGGGGGTCTCTGGGGCTACACCTTC.

V and J are TRBV19 and TRBJ1-4; no reliable D call. The CDR3 contains 14 residues. CDR1 is LNHDA, CDR2 SQIVND, per germline (reference sequence). The V gene lost 3 bases and the J gene lost 0 bases, with 5 bases spanning the gap. The CDR3 here is CASSIISTNEKLFF. The CDR3 nucleotides are TGTGCCAGTAGTATTATATCAACTAATGAAAAACTGTTTTTT. The full variable domain, rest sourced from reference TRBV19 and TRBJ1-4, is DGGITQSPKYLFRKEGQNVTLSCEQNLNHDAMYWYRQDPGQGLRLIYYSQIVNDFQKGDIAEGYSVSREKKESFPLTVTSAQKNPTAFYLCASSIISTNEKLFFGSGTQLSVL.

CDR3 sequence reads: CASSYRGAPGVYEQYF. The CDR3 DNA sequence: TGTGCCAGCAGTTACCGCGGTGCACCGGGGGTCTACGAGCAGTACTTC. The chain uses TRBV6-5 and TRBJ2-7, with D possibly being TRBD2 (6 bases). Germline V gene data show CDR1 as MNHEY and CDR2 as SVGAGI. The V end was cut by 2 bases, the J end by 3 bases, with 17 bases between. The length of the CDR3 is 16 residues.

The chain uses TRBV5-1 and TRBJ1-6, with D unclear. The ends were cut back, 2 bases at V and 6 bases at J, with 15 bases in the middle. This CDR3 has 16 residues. The germline V gene has CDR1 SGHRS and CDR2 YFSETQ. Here the CDR3 reads CASSFGSAEPNSPLHF. The CDR3, as DNA: TGCGCCAGCAGCTTTGGCAGCGCGGAACCTAATTCACCCCTCCACTTT.

The rearrangement joins TRBV15 to TRBJ1-4; D remains ambiguous. The V gene's germline CDR1 is LNHNV and CDR2 YYDKDF (reference sequence). The CDR3 length is 15 residues. The ends were cut back, 3 bases at V and 6 bases at J, with 14 bases in the middle. The DNA for the CDR3 is TGTGCCACCAGCAGCTCCGGGAGGCGGGATGAAAAACTGTTTTTT. Protein product: CATSSSGRRDEKLFF.

This rearrangement joins TRBV30 to TRBJ1-6, with 11 bases aligning to TRBD1. The J segment lost 3 bases and the V segment lost 2 bases, leaving 3 bases of the junction unmatched. Germline V gives CDR1 GTSNPN, CDR2 SVGIG (reference sequence). The CDR3 consists of 16 residues. CDR3 in DNA: TGTGCCTGGAGTTCCGGGACAGGGGGCTATAATTCACCCCTCCACTTT. Its protein product is CAWSSGTGGYNSPLHF. The full variable domain, rest sourced from reference TRBV30 and TRBJ1-6, is SQTIHQWPATLVQPVGSPLSLECTVEGTSNPNLYWYRQAAGRGLQLLFYSVGIGQISSEVPQNLSASRPQDRQFILSSKKLLLSDSGFYLCAWSSGTGGYNSPLHFGNGTRLTVT.

The V and J genes are TRBV2 and TRBJ2-6; TRBD1 is a possible D gene (6 bases). CDR3 length: 15 residues. Trimming took 5 bases from V and 2 from J, leaving 10 bases between them. Germline CDR1 reads SNHLY; CDR2 reads FYNNEI. The CDR3 spells CASSTEGAGANVLTF. CDR3 in DNA: TGTGCCAGCAGTACTGAGGGGGCTGGGGCCAACGTCCTGACTTTC.

The DNA for the CDR3 is TGTGCCAGCAGCCCCCGGACACAGACAAACTATGGCTACACCTTC. It specifies CASSPRTQTNYGYTF. The J gene is TRBJ1-2, the V gene TRBV9; TRBD1 is a possible D gene (5 bases). Germline V lookup: CDR1 SGDLS, CDR2 YYNGEE. The germline V and J ends were trimmed by 4 bases and 2 bases, with 15 bases remaining between them. The CDR3 has 15 residues.

CDR3 sequence reads: CASTSPGLAGGDEQFF. In nucleotides, the CDR3 is TGTGCCAGCACCTCCCCGGGACTAGCGGGGGGTGATGAGCAGTTCTTC. The chain links TRBV5-6 to TRBJ2-1, with 15 bases identical to TRBD2. Germline trimming cut 6 bases from V and 8 bases from J; bases unmatched to any gene: 9. This CDR3 comprises 16 residues. CDR1 is SGHDT and CDR2 is YYEEEE in the germline V gene.

This clone was detected only once. V is TRBV9 and J is TRBJ2-2, with a tentative D call TRBD2 (5 bases). CDR1 and CDR2 (germline): SGDLS, YYNGEE. The CDR3 is made up of 15 amino acids. Trimming took off 0 bases at V and 1 base at J, with 7 bases between the two ends. The CDR3 reads CASSVAAGNTGELFF. Written as DNA, the CDR3 is TGTGCCAGCAGCGTAGCGGCGGGGAACACCGGGGAGCTGTTTTTT.